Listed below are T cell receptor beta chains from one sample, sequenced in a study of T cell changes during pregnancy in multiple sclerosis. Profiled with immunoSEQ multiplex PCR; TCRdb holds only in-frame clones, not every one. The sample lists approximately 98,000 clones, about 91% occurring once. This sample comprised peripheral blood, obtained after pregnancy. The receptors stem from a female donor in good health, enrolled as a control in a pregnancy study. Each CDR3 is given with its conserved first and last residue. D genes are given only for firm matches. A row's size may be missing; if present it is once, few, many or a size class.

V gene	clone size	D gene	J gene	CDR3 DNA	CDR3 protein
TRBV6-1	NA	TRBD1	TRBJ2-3	TGTGCCAGCAGTGGAGGGACAGGGCCAGATACGCAGTATTTT	CASSGGTGPDTQYF
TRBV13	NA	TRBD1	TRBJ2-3	TGTGCCAGCAGTTCCCCGGGACAGGGGAACACAGATACGCAGTATTTT	CASSSPGQGNTDTQYF
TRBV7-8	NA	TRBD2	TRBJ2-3	TGTGCCAGCAGCCACTGGGAAGTAGCGGGAGATACGCAGTATTTT	CASSHWEVAGDTQYF
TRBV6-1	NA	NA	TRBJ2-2	TGTGCCAGCATTCGGACAGCGAGCACCGGGGAGCTGTTTTTT	CASIRTASTGELFF
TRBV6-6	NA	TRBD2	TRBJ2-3	TGTGCCAGCAGACCCCGGGGGGGCACAGATACGCAGTATTTT	CASRPRGGTDTQYF
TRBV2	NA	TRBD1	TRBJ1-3	TGTGCCAGCAGCCCGGACAGGATGACTTACTCTGGAAACACCATATATTTT	CASSPDRMTYSGNTIYF
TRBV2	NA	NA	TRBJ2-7	TGTGCCAGCCGCAGGAGAGAGATTCAGGGAGGCGAGCAGTACTTC	CASRRREIQGGEQYF
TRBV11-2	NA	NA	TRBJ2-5	TGTGCCAGCAGCTTAGAAGGCCACCCGACGGGTCGAGAGACCCAGTACTTC	CASSLEGHPTGRETQYF
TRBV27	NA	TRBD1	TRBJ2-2	TGTGCCAGCAGTTCCCCGGGACAGGGAAACAGGGAGCTGTTTTTT	CASSSPGQGNRELFF
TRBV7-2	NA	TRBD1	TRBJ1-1	TGTGCCAGCAGCTTAGTAAAGGGGGCATCTGAAGCTTTCTTT	CASSLVKGASEAFF
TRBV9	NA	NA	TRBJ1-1	TGTGCCAGCAGCGCCCAACAGGGAAGGTCTGAAGCTTTCTTT	CASSAQQGRSEAFF
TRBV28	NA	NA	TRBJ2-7	TGTGCCAGCAGCCCCAGGGGGGTTCCGTACGAGCAGTACTTC	CASSPRGVPYEQYF
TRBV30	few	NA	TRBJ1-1	TGTGCCTGGATTGGGGGGATGGGGAGGACTGAAGCTTTCTTT	CAWIGGMGRTEAFF
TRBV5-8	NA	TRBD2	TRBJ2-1	TGTGCCAGCAGTTCGAGTGTGGCTAGCGGGGGCAGCTCCTACAATGAGCAGTTCTTC	CASSSSVASGGSSYNEQFF
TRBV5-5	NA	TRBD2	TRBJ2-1	TGTGCCAGCAGCTTGGTCTTCCTAGCGGGCTACAATGAGCAGTTCTTC	CASSLVFLAGYNEQFF
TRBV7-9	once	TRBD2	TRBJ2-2	TGTGCCAGCACCGTTAGCGGGAGTACAGGATTGGGGGAGCTGTTTTTT	CASTVSGSTGLGELFF
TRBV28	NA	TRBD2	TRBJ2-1	TGTGCCAGCAGTTTAAGGCTAGCGGGATATACTGAGCAGTTCTTC	CASSLRLAGYTEQFF
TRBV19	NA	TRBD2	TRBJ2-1	TGTGCCAGCACTACTAGCGGTGGCGTTGATGAGCAGTTCTTC	CASTTSGGVDEQFF
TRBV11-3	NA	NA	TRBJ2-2	TGTGCCCCATGCGGGACAGTGAACACCGGGGAGCTGTTTTTT	CAPCGTVNTGELFF
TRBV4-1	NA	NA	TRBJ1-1	TGCGCCAGCAGCCAAGTGGCAGGGCATGTGAACACTGAAGCTTTCTTT	CASSQVAGHVNTEAFF
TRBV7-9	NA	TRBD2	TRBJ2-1	TGTGCCAGCAGCCAAAAACGGGGGGGCCGAAACAATGAGCAGTTCTTC	CASSQKRGGRNNEQFF
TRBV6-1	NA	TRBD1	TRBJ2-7	TGTGCCAGCAGTGAACTCGGGACAGGCCTCTACGAGCAGTACTTC	CASSELGTGLYEQYF
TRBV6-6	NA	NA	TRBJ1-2	TGTGCCAGCAGCTCCCTCGGACAAGGCATCTATGGCTACACCTTC	CASSSLGQGIYGYTF
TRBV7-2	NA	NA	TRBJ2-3	TGTGCCAGCAGCCAGACGACAGGCCTCTATACGCAGTATTTT	CASSQTTGLYTQYF
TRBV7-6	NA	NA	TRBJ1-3	TGTGCCAGCAGCTTAGTATGGGCACCCGGAAACACCATATATTTT	CASSLVWAPGNTIYF
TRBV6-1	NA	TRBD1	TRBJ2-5	TGTGCCAGCAGTGAATATCCGGGACAGGGAGAGACCCAGTACTTC	CASSEYPGQGETQYF
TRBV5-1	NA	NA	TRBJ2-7	TGCGCCAGCAGCTTGACAGGGCCTTCCTACGAGCAGTACTTC	CASSLTGPSYEQYF
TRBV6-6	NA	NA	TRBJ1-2	TGTGCCAGCAGGGGCGGGCAGAACCATGGCTACACCTTC	CASRGGQNHGYTF
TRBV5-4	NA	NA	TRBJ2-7	TGTGCCAGCAGCTTGTCTTTAGCGGCTCACGAGCAGTACTTC	CASSLSLAAHEQYF
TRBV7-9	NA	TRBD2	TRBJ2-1	TGTGCCAGCAGCCGTGAGCGGGAGGGAAATGAGCAGTTCTTC	CASSREREGNEQFF
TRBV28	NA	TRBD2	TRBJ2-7	TGTGCCAGCAGGGGACGGGAGGATTCCTACGAGCAGTACTTC	CASRGREDSYEQYF
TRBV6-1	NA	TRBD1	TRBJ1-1	TGTGCCAGCAGGGACAGGCTAAACACTGAAGCTTTCTTT	CASRDRLNTEAFF
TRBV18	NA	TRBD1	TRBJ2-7	TGTGCCAGCTCACGTCGGGACAGTTCCTACGAGCAGTACTTC	CASSRRDSSYEQYF
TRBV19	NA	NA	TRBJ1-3	TGTGCCAGCAGACGGAGGAGCTCTGGAAACACCATATATTTT	CASRRRSSGNTIYF
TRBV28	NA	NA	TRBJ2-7	TGTGCCAGCAGTTTAGGTCGGCGGTGGGAGGACCCCTACGAGCAGTACTTC	CASSLGRRWEDPYEQYF
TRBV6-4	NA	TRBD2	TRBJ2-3	TGTGCCAGCAGTGATGAAGCGGGGGCCACAGATACGCAGTATTTT	CASSDEAGATDTQYF
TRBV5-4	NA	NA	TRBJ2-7	TGTGCCAGCAGCTTGTCAATGGGCCACGAGCAGTACTTC	CASSLSMGHEQYF
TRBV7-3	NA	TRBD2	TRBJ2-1	TGTGCCAGCAGCTTAGCGGGGGGGTACAATGAGCAGTTCTTC	CASSLAGGYNEQFF
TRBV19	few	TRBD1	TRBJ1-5	TGTGCCAGTAGTATGTCCGGGACAGGCAATCAGCCCCAGCATTTT	CASSMSGTGNQPQHF
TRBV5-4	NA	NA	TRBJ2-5	TGTGCCAGCAGCCAGACAGGGACGGGGGCTAAGACCCAGTACTTC	CASSQTGTGAKTQYF
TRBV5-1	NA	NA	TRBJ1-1	TGCGCCAGCAGCTTGGAGGACATCACTGAAGCTTTCTTT	CASSLEDITEAFF
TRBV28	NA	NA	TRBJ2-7	TGTGCCAGCAGTTTTCGGGGACAAAAGTCCTACGAGCAGTACTTC	CASSFRGQKSYEQYF
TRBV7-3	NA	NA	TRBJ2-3	TGTGCCAGCAGCTTCCGACAGGTCACAGATACGCAGTATTTT	CASSFRQVTDTQYF
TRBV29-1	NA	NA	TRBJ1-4	TGCAGCGTCGCCCTGGGGCAGTCTTATAATGAAAAACTGTTTTTT	CSVALGQSYNEKLFF
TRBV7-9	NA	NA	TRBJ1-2	TGTGCCAGCAGCTTCCCCTCCTATGGCTACACCTTC	CASSFPSYGYTF